These T cell receptor beta chains were read from a single sample in a study of cytomegalovirus exposure and HLA in healthy donors. TCRdb's copy holds only in-frame clones and misses some; the assay was immunoSEQ multiplex PCR. The sample has approximately 140,000 clones; 78% are singletons. The specimen was PBMCs. These receptor sequences come from a male donor in good health and CMV-seronegative. CDR3s include the opening cysteine and the closing phenylalanine or tryptophan. Fields, in order: V gene, J gene, clone size, D gene, CDR3 protein, CDR3 DNA. A D gene is named only where the DNA matches it firmly. A clone size is listed for some rows: how often the clone was seen (once, few, many), or a class if it is expanded.

V: TRBV10-2
J: TRBJ2-5
size: NA
D: NA
CDR3: CASRRSQETQYF
DNA: TGCGCCAGCCGCAGGTCCCAAGAGACCCAGTACTTC

V: TRBV9
J: TRBJ2-7
size: NA
D: TRBD2
CDR3: CASSALSGAGYEQYF
DNA: TGTGCCAGCAGCGCGCTTAGCGGGGCGGGCTACGAGCAGTACTTC

V: TRBV7-9
J: TRBJ1-4
size: NA
D: NA
CDR3: CASSGDRNPLKLFF
DNA: TGTGCCAGCAGCGGTGACAGGAACCCACTGAAACTGTTTTTT

V: TRBV15
J: TRBJ2-5
size: once
D: NA
CDR3: CATSRDYLARETQYF
DNA: TGTGCCACCAGCAGAGATTATCTCGCCCGGGAGACCCAGTACTTC

V: TRBV7-9
J: TRBJ1-2
size: NA
D: TRBD1
CDR3: CASETGGTGYNYGYTF
DNA: TGTGCCAGCGAGACAGGGGGGACAGGTTATAACTATGGCTACACCTTC

V: TRBV30
J: TRBJ1-2
size: once
D: NA
CDR3: CAWITGNYGYTF
DNA: TGTGCCTGGATTACGGGTAACTATGGCTACACCTTC

V: TRBV6-6
J: TRBJ2-1
size: few
D: NA
CDR3: CASSQDIFRDKQFF
DNA: TGTGCCAGCAGTCAAGATATTTTCAGGGATAAGCAGTTCTTC

V: TRBV6-1
J: TRBJ1-5
size: few
D: NA
CDR3: CASSERQAQHF
DNA: TGTGCCAGCAGTGAACGACAGGCCCAGCATTTT

V: TRBV15
J: TRBJ1-1
size: NA
D: NA
CDR3: CATSRDSRGNTEAFF
DNA: TGTGCCACCAGCAGAGATTCGCGGGGGAACACTGAAGCTTTCTTT

V: TRBV4-1
J: TRBJ2-7
size: NA
D: NA
CDR3: CASSQDTGSRNEQYF
DNA: TGCGCCAGCAGCCAAGACACAGGGAGTAGGAACGAGCAGTACTTC

V: TRBV30
J: TRBJ2-2
size: NA
D: NA
CDR3: CAWSLTDTGELFF
DNA: TGTGCCTGGAGTCTAACAGACACCGGGGAGCTGTTTTTT

V: TRBV11-2
J: TRBJ1-1
size: NA
D: TRBD1
CDR3: CASSLEGTVNTEAFF
DNA: TGTGCCAGCAGCTTAGAAGGGACAGTGAACACTGAAGCTTTCTTT

V: TRBV10-3
J: TRBJ1-4
size: NA
D: NA
CDR3: CAISESSREKLFF
DNA: TGTGCCATCAGTGAGTCTAGCCGTGAAAAACTGTTTTTT

V: TRBV19
J: TRBJ2-3
size: few
D: TRBD2
CDR3: CASSILADTDTQYF
DNA: TGTGCCAGTAGTATACTAGCGGACACAGATACGCAGTATTTT

V: TRBV7-8
J: TRBJ1-4
size: NA
D: TRBD1
CDR3: CASSLGTVDEKLFF
DNA: TGTGCCAGCAGCCTCGGGACAGTTGATGAAAAACTGTTTTTT

V: TRBV7-3
J: TRBJ2-2
size: NA
D: TRBD1
CDR3: CASSSTGVTGELFF
DNA: TGTGCCAGCAGCTCCACAGGGGTCACCGGGGAGCTGTTTTTT

V: TRBV7-9
J: TRBJ2-7
size: NA
D: TRBD2
CDR3: CASSSTSGHYEQYF
DNA: TGTGCCAGCAGCTCTACTAGCGGGCACTACGAGCAGTACTTC

V: TRBV19
J: TRBJ2-1
size: NA
D: NA
CDR3: CASSWDLRSSYNEQFF
DNA: TGTGCCAGTAGCTGGGACTTACGGAGCTCCTACAATGAGCAGTTCTTC

V: TRBV19
J: TRBJ2-5
size: NA
D: NA
CDR3: CASSIRGAQETQYF
DNA: TGTGCCAGTAGTATACGGGGGGCCCAAGAGACCCAGTACTTC

V: TRBV9
J: TRBJ2-7
size: few
D: TRBD1
CDR3: CASSTRDSPYEQYF
DNA: TGTGCCAGCAGCACACGGGACAGCCCCTACGAGCAGTACTTC

V: TRBV5-1
J: TRBJ2-3
size: NA
D: NA
CDR3: CASSVGGLLTDTQYF
DNA: TGCGCCAGCAGCGTAGGGGGACTACTCACAGATACGCAGTATTTT

V: TRBV12-5
J: TRBJ1-5
size: few
D: NA
CDR3: CASGLVRGAKGGQPQHF
DNA: TGTGCTAGTGGTTTGGTACGGGGGGCCAAGGGAGGGCAGCCCCAGCATTTT

V: TRBV10-3
J: TRBJ1-5
size: few
D: NA
CDR3: CAVSTGDSNQPQHF
DNA: TGTGCCGTCTCAACAGGAGATAGCAATCAGCCCCAGCATTTT

V: TRBV27
J: TRBJ1-5
size: NA
D: TRBD1
CDR3: CASSSGGIMALMSQPQHF
DNA: TGTGCCAGCAGTTCAGGGGGGATAATGGCCTTAATGAGTCAGCCCCAGCATTTT

V: TRBV9
J: TRBJ2-2
size: NA
D: TRBD2
CDR3: CASSVAVGGGTGELFF
DNA: TGTGCCAGCAGCGTAGCAGTCGGGGGGGGCACCGGGGAGCTGTTTTTT

V: TRBV5-4
J: TRBJ2-5
size: NA
D: NA
CDR3: CASGASAYQETQYF
DNA: TGTGCCAGCGGAGCCTCGGCGTACCAAGAGACCCAGTACTTC

V: TRBV9
J: TRBJ2-3
size: NA
D: TRBD1
CDR3: CASSVGTGASTDTQYF
DNA: TGTGCCAGCAGCGTAGGAACAGGGGCGTCCACAGATACGCAGTATTTT

V: TRBV7-9
J: TRBJ2-1
size: NA
D: TRBD2
CDR3: CASSSNSGTSSYNEQFF
DNA: TGTGCCAGCAGCTCCAATAGCGGGACCAGCTCCTACAATGAGCAGTTCTTC

V: TRBV19
J: TRBJ2-7
size: NA
D: NA
CDR3: CASSTETGIPYEQYF
DNA: TGTGCCAGTAGTACGGAGACAGGAATCCCCTACGAGCAGTACTTC

V: TRBV5-1
J: TRBJ2-7
size: NA
D: NA
CDR3: CASSLATSGQYEQYF
DNA: TGCGCCAGCAGCTTGGCCACCTCTGGCCAATACGAGCAGTACTTC

V: TRBV27
J: TRBJ1-2
size: NA
D: TRBD1
CDR3: CASSLRTGRAGYTF
DNA: TGTGCCAGCAGTCTAAGGACAGGGAGGGCTGGCTACACCTTC

V: TRBV7-3
J: TRBJ1-1
size: NA
D: NA
CDR3: CASSLDSQSTEAFF
DNA: TGTGCCAGCAGCTTAGACTCTCAGAGCACTGAAGCTTTCTTT

V: TRBV18
J: TRBJ1-6
size: NA
D: NA
CDR3: CPSSPLQGFKSPLHF
DNA: TGTCCCAGCTCACCCCTGCAGGGATTTAAGTCACCCCTCCACTTT